This TCR beta chain was documented in a study of T-cell reconstitution after alpha-beta-depleted transplantation in children. As it was prepared, the TCRbeta library received unique molecular identifiers. TCRdb re-analysed the PCR reads in MiXCR, keeping a single row per CDR3 protein. The sample records about 360,000 distinct CDR3 sequences, roughly 14% being singletons. This clonotype has a count of ten or more. Per germline, CDR1 MNHNS and CDR2 SASEGT. The CDR3 contains 15 residues. J gave up 4 bases and V 5 bases, and 6 bases lay outside the gene matches. This TCR was recovered from a human donor who donated a stem cell graft to a child with Fanconi anemia. Here the sequenced sample was PBMCs, taken from the stem cell graft. V usage is TRBV6-1 and J usage is TRBJ1-1; 11 nucleotides line up with TRBD1. The CDR3 reads CASSPDRGLGTEAFF. CDR3 nucleotides: TGTGCCAGCAGTCCGGACAGGGGGCTAGGCACTGAAGCTTTCTTT.